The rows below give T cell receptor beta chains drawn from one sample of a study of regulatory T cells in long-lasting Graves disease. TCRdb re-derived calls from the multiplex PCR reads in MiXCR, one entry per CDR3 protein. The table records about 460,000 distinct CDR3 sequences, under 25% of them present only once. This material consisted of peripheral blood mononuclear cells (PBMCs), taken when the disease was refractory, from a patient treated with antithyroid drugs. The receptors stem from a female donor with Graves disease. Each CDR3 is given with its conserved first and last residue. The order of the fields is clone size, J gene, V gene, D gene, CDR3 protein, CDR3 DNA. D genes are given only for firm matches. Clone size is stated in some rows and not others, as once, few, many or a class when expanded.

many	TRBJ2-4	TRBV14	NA	CASSQETVPLAKNIQYF	TGTGCCAGCAGCCAAGAGACAGTCCCGCTAGCCAAAAACATTCAGTACTTC
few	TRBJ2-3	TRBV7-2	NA	CASSFYSGPTDTQYF	TGTGCCAGCAGCTTCTATTCGGGCCCCACAGATACGCAGTATTTT
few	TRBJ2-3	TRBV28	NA	CASTVGFETGTDTQYF	TGTGCCAGCACAGTTGGATTCGAGACTGGCACAGATACGCAGTATTTT
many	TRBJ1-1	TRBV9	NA	CASSVEWATTEAFF	TGTGCCAGCAGCGTAGAATGGGCGACCACTGAAGCTTTCTTT
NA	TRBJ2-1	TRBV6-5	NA	CASSYIGGGDEQFF	TGTGCCAGCAGTTACATAGGGGGCGGGGATGAGCAGTTCTTC
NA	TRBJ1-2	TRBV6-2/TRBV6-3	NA	CATSHDNYGYTF	TGTGCCACCTCACATGATAACTATGGCTACACCTTC
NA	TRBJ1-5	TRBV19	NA	CASKPTGFNQPQHF	TGTGCCAGTAAGCCGACCGGGTTCAATCAGCCCCAGCATTTT
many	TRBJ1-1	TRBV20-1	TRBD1	CSAYGTGGAGTEAFF	TGCAGTGCTTACGGGACAGGGGGCGCGGGAACTGAAGCTTTCTTT
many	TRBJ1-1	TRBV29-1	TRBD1	CSVGGLQGRNTEAFF	TGCAGCGTTGGGGGATTACAGGGGAGGAACACTGAAGCTTTCTTT
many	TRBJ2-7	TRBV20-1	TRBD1	CSASDRAYEQYF	TGCAGTGCCAGCGACAGGGCCTACGAGCAGTACTTC
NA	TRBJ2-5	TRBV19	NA	CASSIAQGRETQYF	TGTGCCAGTAGTATAGCACAGGGGAGGGAGACCCAGTACTTC